This TCR beta chain was recorded in a study of T cell clones after liver transplantation. Study summary: Blood was drawn pre-transplant, before withdrawal, and after full or failed withdrawal.

The repertoire was sequenced with immunoSEQ multiplex PCR; TCRdb's copy has only in-frame clones and lacks some. Of about 20,000 clones listed, approximately 93% were seen once; the top ten hold approximately 25%. V was clipped by 6 bases and J by 2 bases, with 7 bases between them. CDR1 and CDR2 from the germline V gene are LNHNV and YYDKDF (reference sequence). The CDR3 has 13 amino acids. The source is a human patient who received a liver transplant. Some of these T cells may belong to the graft donor. Sequencing used CD8+ T cells from blood, obtained approximately 25 months after liver transplant. The J gene is TRBJ2-2, the V gene TRBV15; D not certain. The DNA of the CDR3 is TGTGCCACCAGGGCTGTCAACACCGGGGAGCTGTTTTTT. It encodes CATRAVNTGELFF.